This section outlines one TCR beta chain sequence together with its context. Clones were sequenced by immunoSEQ multiplex PCR, and TCRdb holds only the in-frame ones, with some missing. The top ten hold about 8% of the sample, which has about 210,000 clones, over 80% seen once. This record comes from a study of blood T cell repertoires in COVID-19. At the level of the study: The origin of the acute and convalescent COVID-19 samples was the United States, Italy and Spain.

Germline lookup yields CDR1 MDHEN and CDR2 SYDVKM. The CDR3 loop spans 15 amino acids. V shed 6 bases and J 2 bases; nucleotides not matched to a gene: 5. The clonotype originates from a woman aged 55-75 years with COVID-19, enrolled during active disease. V usage is TRBV28 and J usage is TRBJ1-3, with 9 bases that match TRBD1. What was sequenced was peripheral blood. The CDR3 sequence is CASSRTGGTGNTIYF. The CDR3 nucleotides read TGTGCCAGCAGCCGAACAGGGGGCACTGGAAACACCATATATTTT.